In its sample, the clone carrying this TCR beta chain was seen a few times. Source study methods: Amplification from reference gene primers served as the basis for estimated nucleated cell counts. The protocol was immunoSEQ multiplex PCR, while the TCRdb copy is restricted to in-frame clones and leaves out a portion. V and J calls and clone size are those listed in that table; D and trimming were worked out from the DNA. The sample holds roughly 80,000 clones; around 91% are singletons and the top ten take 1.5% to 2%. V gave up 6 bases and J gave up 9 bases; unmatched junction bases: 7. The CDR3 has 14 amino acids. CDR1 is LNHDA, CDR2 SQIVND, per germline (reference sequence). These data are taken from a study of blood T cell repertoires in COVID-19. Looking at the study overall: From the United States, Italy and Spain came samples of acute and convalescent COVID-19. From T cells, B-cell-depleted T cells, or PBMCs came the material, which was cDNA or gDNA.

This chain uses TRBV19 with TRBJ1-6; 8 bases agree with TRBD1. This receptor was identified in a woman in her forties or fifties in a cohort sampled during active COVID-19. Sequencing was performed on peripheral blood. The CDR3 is CASRLTGEGSPLHF. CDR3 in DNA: TGTGCCAGTAGACTGACAGGGGAGGGTTCACCCCTCCACTTT.